This T cell receptor beta chain was sequenced during a study of shared clonotypes between healthy human individuals. Data came from immunoSEQ multiplex PCR; TCRdb stores just in-frame clones and leaves some out. The sample includes some 1.4 million clones, roughly 95% seen only once; the top ten take roughly 1.2%. Memory CD4+ cells were the fraction left after CD45RA+ naive selection. The junction had 7 bases not matched to a gene; V was cut back by 5 bases and J by 3 bases. Per the germline V gene, CDR1 is SGHNT and CDR2 is YENEEA. This CDR3 contains 15 residues. The chain combines TRBV11-3 with TRBJ2-3, with 8 bases that match TRBD1. Sequencing was performed on naive CD4+ T cells sorted from blood. Subset in this sample: CD45RA+ positively selected. The receptor's source is a man aged 25-45 years in good health. The CDR3 DNA is TGTGCCAGCAGCCCAGGGGGCGCGGGGACAGATACGCAGTATTTT. The encoded protein is CASSPGGAGTDTQYF. The variable domain in full, with the rest retrieved from reference TRBV11-3 and TRBJ2-3, is EAGVVQSPRYKIIEKKQPVAFWCNPISGHNTLYWYLQNLGQGPELLIRYENEEAVDDSQLPKDRFSAERLKGVDSTLKIQPAELGDSAVYLCASSPGGAGTDTQYFGPGTRLTVL.